This T cell receptor (beta chain) was documented in a study of blood T cell repertoires in COVID-19. Germline trimming cut 5 bases from V and 5 bases from J; bases unmatched to any gene: 9. The length of the CDR3 is 15 residues. Germline values: CDR1 MNHEY, CDR2 SVGAGI. In the authors' methods: It was from reference gene primer amplification that nucleated cell counts were estimated. The repertoire was sequenced with immunoSEQ multiplex PCR; TCRdb's copy has only in-frame clones and lacks some. The V and J calls and clone size are taken from that table; D and trimming were inferred from the DNA. There are 55,000 to 65,000 clones in the sample; 65% to 85% occur only once, and around 9.6% lies in the top ten.

This chain uses TRBV6-5 with TRBJ2-7; TRBD2 aligns across 10 bases. Specimen: peripheral blood. This receptor was obtained from a man aged 25 to 40 with COVID-19, enrolled during active disease. The CDR3 DNA is TGTGCCAGCAGTCCCGCCCTAGCGGGAGTAAACGAGCAGTACTTC. Encoded protein: CASSPALAGVNEQYF.